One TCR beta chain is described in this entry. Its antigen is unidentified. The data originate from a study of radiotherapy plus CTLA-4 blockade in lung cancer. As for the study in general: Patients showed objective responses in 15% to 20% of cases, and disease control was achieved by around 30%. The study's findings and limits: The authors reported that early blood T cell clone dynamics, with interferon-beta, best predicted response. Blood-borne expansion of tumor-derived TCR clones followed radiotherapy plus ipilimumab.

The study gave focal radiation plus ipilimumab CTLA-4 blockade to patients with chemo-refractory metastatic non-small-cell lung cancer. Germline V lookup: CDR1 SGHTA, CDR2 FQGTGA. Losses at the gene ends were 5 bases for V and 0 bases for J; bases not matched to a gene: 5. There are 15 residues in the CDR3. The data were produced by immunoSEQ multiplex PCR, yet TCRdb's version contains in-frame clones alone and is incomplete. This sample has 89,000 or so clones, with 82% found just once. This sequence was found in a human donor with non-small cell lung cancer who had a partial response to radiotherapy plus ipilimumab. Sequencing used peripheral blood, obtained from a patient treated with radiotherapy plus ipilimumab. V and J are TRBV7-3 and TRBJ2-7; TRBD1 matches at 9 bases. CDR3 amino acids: CASSPGTGLSYEQYF. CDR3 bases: TGTGCCAGCAGCCCCGGGACAGGGCTCTCCTACGAGCAGTACTTC.